The T cell receptor beta chain described here comes from a study of OX40 agonist ivuxolimab in advanced cancers. The wider study: Given to patients was ivuxolimab, an agonistic anti-OX40 (CD134) antibody.

The germline CDR1 and CDR2 sequences are SGHRS and YFSETQ. The ends were cut back, 4 bases at V and 7 bases at J, with 18 bases in the middle. The CDR3 has 14 residues. Generated by immunoSEQ multiplex PCR, the TCRdb table keeps only in-frame clones and is missing some. Of 65,000 to 95,000 clones in the sample, almost 85% were seen once. Details on this clone: Its antigen remains unknown.

Individuals having autoimmune disease history or systemic immunosuppression were not enrolled. Study-wide findings and caveats: Both CD4+ and CD8+ T cell populations in blood had undergone clonal expansion by week 6 at 0.1 to 3.0 mg/kg. The study did not work out the antigen specificity of the expanded peripheral T cells.

The input for sequencing was CD4+ or CD8+ T cells sorted from blood, taken in a trial of the OX40 agonist ivuxolimab. This clonotype was obtained from an adult with an advanced solid tumor such as melanoma, head and neck, liver or kidney cancer. The chain links TRBV5-1 to TRBJ2-7; a possible D gene is TRBD1 (6 bases). CDR3 coding DNA: TGCGCCAGCAGCCCTTGGTTAGGGGGTGGGGAGCAGTACTTC. Translation gives CASSPWLGGGEQYF.